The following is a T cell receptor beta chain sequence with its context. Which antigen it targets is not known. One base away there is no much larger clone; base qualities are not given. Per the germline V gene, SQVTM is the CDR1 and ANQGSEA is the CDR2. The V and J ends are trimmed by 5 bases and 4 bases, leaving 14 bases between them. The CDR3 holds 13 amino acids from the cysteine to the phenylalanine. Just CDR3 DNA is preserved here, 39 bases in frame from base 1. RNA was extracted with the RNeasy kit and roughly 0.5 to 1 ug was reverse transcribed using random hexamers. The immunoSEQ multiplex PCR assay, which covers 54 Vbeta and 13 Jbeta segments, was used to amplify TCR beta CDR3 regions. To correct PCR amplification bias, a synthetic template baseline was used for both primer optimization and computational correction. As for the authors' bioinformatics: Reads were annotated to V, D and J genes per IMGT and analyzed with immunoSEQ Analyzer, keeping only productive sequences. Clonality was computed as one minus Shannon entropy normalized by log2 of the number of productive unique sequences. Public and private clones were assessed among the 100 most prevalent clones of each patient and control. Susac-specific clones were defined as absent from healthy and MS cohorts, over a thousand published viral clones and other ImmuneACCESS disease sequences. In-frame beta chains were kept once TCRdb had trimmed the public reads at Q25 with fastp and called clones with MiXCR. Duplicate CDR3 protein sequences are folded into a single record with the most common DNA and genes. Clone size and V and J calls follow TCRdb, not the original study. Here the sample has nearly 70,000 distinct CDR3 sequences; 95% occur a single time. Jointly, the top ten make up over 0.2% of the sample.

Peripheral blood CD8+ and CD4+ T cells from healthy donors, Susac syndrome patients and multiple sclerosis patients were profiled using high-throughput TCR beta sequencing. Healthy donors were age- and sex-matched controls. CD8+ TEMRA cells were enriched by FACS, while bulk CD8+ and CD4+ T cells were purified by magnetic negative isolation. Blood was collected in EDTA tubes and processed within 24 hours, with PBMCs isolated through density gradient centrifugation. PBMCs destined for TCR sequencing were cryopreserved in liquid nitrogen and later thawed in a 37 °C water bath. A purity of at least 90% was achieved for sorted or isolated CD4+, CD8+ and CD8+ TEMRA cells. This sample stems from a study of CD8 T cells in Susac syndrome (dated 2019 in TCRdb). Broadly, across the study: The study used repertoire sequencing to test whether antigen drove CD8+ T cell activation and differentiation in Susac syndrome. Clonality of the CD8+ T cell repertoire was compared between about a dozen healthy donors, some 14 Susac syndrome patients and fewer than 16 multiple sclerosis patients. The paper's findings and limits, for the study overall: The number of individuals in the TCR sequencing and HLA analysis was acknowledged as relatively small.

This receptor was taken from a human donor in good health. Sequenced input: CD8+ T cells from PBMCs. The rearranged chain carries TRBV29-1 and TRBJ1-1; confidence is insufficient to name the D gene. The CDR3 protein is CSVLTVGITEAFF. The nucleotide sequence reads TGCAGCGTTCTTACAGTCGGTATCACTGAAGCTTTCTTT.